This T cell receptor (beta chain) was observed in a study of T cells in Graves' hyperthyroidism and ophthalmopathy. The V and J ends lost 3 bases and 3 bases respectively, with 6 bases between them. The length of the CDR3 is 11 residues. CDR1 is SQVTM and CDR2 is ANQGSEA in the germline V gene. TCR beta CDR3 regions were amplified from RNA transcripts. HTBI primers drove first-round RT-PCR of the TCR CDR3. Via MiXCR, TCRdb re-called the multiplex PCR reads, giving one row per CDR3 protein. The sample carries almost 600,000 distinct CDR3 sequences, about 43% recorded once. The rearrangement joins TRBV29-1 to TRBJ2-7, with D perhaps matching TRBD1 or TRBD2 (5 bases each). The clonotype was recovered from a woman aged 18-29 years with Graves' hyperthyroidism. Input material: peripheral blood or thyroid tissue (not recorded which). In nucleotides, the CDR3 is TGCAGCGTTGAGGGGGACTACGAGCAGTACTTC. Protein: CSVEGDYEQYF.